Listed here are 17 T cell receptor beta chains from one sample, sequenced in a study of shared clonotypes between healthy human individuals. Naive CD8 populations comprised CD45RO-negative cells positively selected for CCR7, excluding terminally differentiated effector memory CD45RA+ cells. This table comes from immunoSEQ multiplex PCR, and its TCRdb copy is limited to in-frame clones, with some not included. The table lists more than 2 million clones, just under 95% of them singletons. The source material was naive CD8+ T cells from PBMCs. Every receptor here comes from a man aged 18-30 years in good health. Some clones in this sample may be carry-over from other donors' samples.

The rearrangement links TRBV30 to TRBJ2-2; D remains ambiguous. Trimming left V 3 bases short and J 2 bases short, with 19 bases between. Germline-derived CDR1 and CDR2 are GTSNPN and SVGIG (reference sequence). The CDR3 runs 17 residues. The CDR3 is CAWREWWAAPNTGELFF. Here the CDR3 DNA reads TGTGCCTGGAGGGAGTGGTGGGCAGCTCCAAACACCGGGGAGCTGTTTTTT.

Here the CDR3 reads CASSPDRRAAFF. CDR3 nucleotides: TGTGCCAGCAGCCCAGACCGGAGGGCAGCTTTCTTT. The J gene is TRBJ1-1, the V gene TRBV7-9, with D unresolved. The germline V and J ends were trimmed by 5 bases and 10 bases, with 14 bases remaining between them. This CDR3 comprises 12 residues. Germline CDR1 reads SEHNR; CDR2 reads FQNEAQ (reference sequence).

J is TRBJ2-7 and V is TRBV27; 7 bases are shared with TRBD1. CDR1 and CDR2 from the germline V gene are MNHEY and SMNVEV (reference sequence). The CDR3 sequence is 14 residues long. The junction had 9 bases not matched to a gene; V was cut back by 6 bases and J by 4 bases. CDR3 loop: CASSPGTVFYEQYF. The CDR3 DNA is TGTGCCAGCAGCCCCGGGACAGTCTTTTACGAGCAGTACTTC.

As for this clone: The sample has other DNA sequences that encode this CDR3 too. The chain couples TRBV9 to TRBJ2-3; 9 bases agree with TRBD2. The CDR3 is made up of 14 amino acids. The V segment lost 2 bases and the J segment 4 bases; nucleotides outside the gene matches: 2. Germline-derived CDR1 and CDR2 are SGDLS and YYNGEE. This chain's CDR3 is CASSVSGSPDTQYF. The CDR3 region has the DNA TGTGCCAGCAGCGTTAGCGGGAGCCCAGATACGCAGTATTTT.

This chain connects TRBV19 to TRBJ2-2; maybe TRBD2 (6 bases). CDR1 and CDR2 from the germline V gene are LNHDA and SQIVND (reference sequence). The V and J ends lost 4 bases and 4 bases respectively, with 13 bases between them. The length of the CDR3 is 15 residues. CDR3 in amino acids: CASSTMRELTGELFF. CDR3 bases: TGTGCCAGTAGTACGATGCGGGAACTCACCGGGGAGCTGTTTTTT.

The chain joins TRBV28 to TRBJ1-1, with TRBD1 identical over 8 bases. CDR3 length equals 15 residues. Germline values: CDR1 MDHEN, CDR2 SYDVKM. The trim removed 5 bases at V and 2 bases at J, leaving 7 bases unmatched. CDR3 DNA sequence: TGTGCCAGCAGTCCCTACAGGGGGAGAAACACTGAAGCTTTCTTT. This gives the protein CASSPYRGRNTEAFF.

This chain links TRBV7-9 with TRBJ2-5; tentative D call: TRBD1 (6 bases). The J call may be incorrect, as the DNA end agrees better with TRBJ2-7. This CDR3 is 17 amino acids long. Germline assignment: CDR1 SEHNR and CDR2 FQNEAQ (reference sequence). CDR3 sequence (DNA): TGTGCCAGCAGCTTAATTTACGTTCGGGAACAGGGCAACGAGCAGTACTTC. As protein: CASSLIYVREQGNEQYF.

Regarding this clone: This specimen includes other DNA sequences encoding the same CDR3. The rearrangement links TRBV15 to TRBJ1-5; 7 bases line up with TRBD1. CDR1 and CDR2 from the germline V gene are LNHNV and YYDKDF (reference sequence). The CDR3 is made up of 15 amino acids. The V and J ends lost 3 bases and 4 bases, in that order; junction bases with no gene match: 6. CDR3 in DNA: TGTGCCACCAGCAGGGGCAGGGGGAGTAATCAGCCCCAGCATTTT. It codes for CATSRGRGSNQPQHF.

The gene calls are TRBV28 and TRBJ1-4, with TRBD1 as a possible D gene (5 bases). CDR3 length equals 15 residues. Trimming took 6 bases from V and 3 from J, leaving 14 bases between them. The germline V gene has CDR1 MDHEN and CDR2 SYDVKM. CDR3 amino acids: CASRPQGWSNEKLFF. CDR3 sequence (DNA): TGTGCCAGCAGGCCTCAGGGTTGGTCTAATGAAAAACTGTTTTTT. Together with reference TRBV28 and TRBJ1-4, the CDR3 gives the full variable domain: DVKVTQSSRYLVKRTGEKVFLECVQDMDHENMFWYRQDPGLGLRLIYFSYDVKMKEKGDIPEGYSVSREKKERFSLILESASTNQTSMYLCASRPQGWSNEKLFFGSGTQLSVL.

The chain combines TRBV6-1 with TRBJ2-5; 9 bases are a match to TRBD2. Germline V gene lookup returns CDR1 MNHNS and CDR2 SASEGT. This CDR3 comprises 18 residues. The ends lost 2 bases at V and 3 bases at J; junction bases unmatched: 13. CDR3 sequence: CASSEMIRASGNKETQYF. As DNA, the CDR3 is TGTGCCAGCAGTGAAATGATTCGGGCTAGCGGGAATAAAGAGACCCAGTACTTC.

V is TRBV7-9 and J is TRBJ1-2; D is undetermined. The CDR3 extends over 15 amino acids. Germline-derived CDR1 and CDR2 are SEHNR and FQNEAQ (reference sequence). V dropped 1 base and J dropped 0 bases, with 9 bases sitting between them. The CDR3 DNA sequence: TGTGCCAGCAGCTTAGTTGGCCAGTCTAACTATGGCTACACCTTC. It yields the protein CASSLVGQSNYGYTF.

J is TRBJ2-5 and V is TRBV5-5, with unresolved D. Germline V lookup: CDR1 SGHKS, CDR2 YYEKEE (reference sequence). The CDR3 sequence is 13 residues long. V was pared by 0 bases and J by 5 bases, with 8 bases between. CDR3 region: CASSLGHPETQYF. The CDR3 DNA reads as TGTGCCAGCAGCTTGGGGCATCCGGAGACCCAGTACTTC.

This clone has just one count. The rearrangement uses TRBV4-1 and TRBJ1-4; D is undetermined. The CDR3 covers 16 residues. V was clipped by 6 bases and J by 6 bases, with 20 bases between them. Germline V gene sequence: CDR1 MGHRA, CDR2 YSYEKL. This CDR3 is CASSPQPGPLDEKLFF. CDR3 coding DNA: TGCGCCAGCAGTCCCCAGCCTGGGCCCCTAGATGAAAAACTGTTTTTT.

J is TRBJ2-2 and V is TRBV6-5; D unresolved. Trimming shortened V by 7 bases and J by 5 bases, and 11 bases separated the two germline ends. Germline V gene data show CDR1 as MNHEY and CDR2 as SVGAGI. The CDR3 totals 13 residues. CDR3: CASKDGLTGELFF. The CDR3, as DNA: TGTGCCAGCAAGGACGGGCTGACCGGGGAGCTGTTTTTT.

This chain uses TRBV5-1 with TRBJ2-7, with D perhaps TRBD1 (5 bases). Per the germline V gene, CDR1 is SGHRS and CDR2 is YFSETQ. The CDR3 consists of 12 residues. V lost 2 bases and J lost 5, with 8 bases in between. CDR3 DNA: TGCGCCAGCAGCTTTACAGGTAACGAGCAGTACTTC. Translation: CASSFTGNEQYF.

A single count supports this clone. The chain combines TRBV28 with TRBJ2-7; possibly TRBD2 for D (6 bases). Looked up from germline, CDR1 is MDHEN and CDR2 is SYDVKM. CDR3 length: 13 residues. V lost 3 bases to trimming and J lost 2 bases, with 8 bases between them. The CDR3 sequence is CASSFPGAYEQYF. In DNA, the CDR3 is TGTGCCAGCAGTTTCCCGGGGGCCTACGAGCAGTACTTC.

The rearrangement links TRBV14 to TRBJ1-1, with 8 bases lining up with TRBD1. CDR3 length: 17 residues. The germline V gene has CDR1 SGHDN and CDR2 FVKESK. The junction had 13 bases not matched to a gene; V was cut back by 7 bases and J by 0 bases. The CDR3 DNA sequence: TGTGCCAGCAACCTACTAATGACAGGGGTCATGAACACTGAAGCTTTCTTT. Translated, it gives CASNLLMTGVMNTEAFF.